A single T cell receptor beta chain is shown here with its context. The junction does not match germline at one end; this may be a read error. Germline V gene data show CDR1 as SEHNR and CDR2 as FQNEAQ (reference sequence). The CDR3 is made up of 15 amino acids. The sample originates from a study of identical twins. Through template switching, a universal primer site was introduced, and the cDNA contained unique molecular identifiers. One entry per CDR3 protein, called by TCRdb with MiXCR from the 5' RACE reads. The sample shows fewer than 650,000 distinct CDR3 sequences, over 8.5% of them seen only once. This same sample was also part of a study on yellow fever vaccine responses in identical twins.

The chain joins TRBV7-9 to TRBJ1-1; 8 bases map to TRBD1. This clonotype was obtained from a woman in her late teens or twenties in good health. Sample: PBMCs. CDR3 sequence: CASCLGQGAHPRAFF. The CDR3 DNA is TGTGCCAGCTGCTTAGGGCAGGGGGCCCACCCTCGGGCTTTCTTT.